These 10 T cell receptor beta chains came from one sample sequenced in a study of cytotoxic CD8 clonotypes in ibrutinib-treated CLL. Profiled with immunoSEQ multiplex PCR; TCRdb holds only in-frame clones, not every one. In the table there are around 300,000 clones, around four fifths of which are singletons. This specimen consisted of PBMCs, obtained before ibrutinib treatment. These receptors came from a human donor with chronic lymphocytic leukemia.

This chain connects TRBV7-9 to TRBJ2-2; 8 nucleotides agree with TRBD2. Trimming cost V 5 bases and J 8 bases; bases outside gene matches: 7. The germline CDR1 and CDR2 sequences are SEHNR and FQNEAQ (reference sequence). The length of the CDR3 is 14 residues. The CDR3 spells CASSNSGIRGELFF. The CDR3 coding sequence is TGTGCCAGCAGCAATAGCGGGATCCGAGGGGAGCTGTTTTTT.

The rearrangement uses TRBV10-3 and TRBJ2-7, with D unresolved. The CDR3 is 14 amino acids. CDR1 is ENHRY, CDR2 SYGVKD, per germline. V was clipped by 3 bases and J by 0 bases, with 9 bases between them. The CDR3 loop is CAISDLPTSYEQYF. In nucleotides, the CDR3 is TGTGCCATCAGTGACCTCCCCACCTCCTACGAGCAGTACTTC.

The V and J genes are TRBV10-3 and TRBJ1-2, with 7 nucleotides matching TRBD1. V shed 11 bases, J shed 4 bases, and the junction held 10 bases outside the gene matches. There are 13 residues in the CDR3. Germline V gene sequence: CDR1 ENHRY, CDR2 SYGVKD. The CDR3 sequence: CAAMTGPSYGYTF. The CDR3 DNA reads TGTGCCGCCATGACAGGGCCAAGCTATGGCTACACCTTC.

The V call is TRBV6-5, the J call TRBJ2-7, with TRBD1 matching over 8 bases. This CDR3 contains 14 residues. Germline V gene data show CDR1 as MNHEY and CDR2 as SVGAGI. J lost 0 bases, V lost 7 bases, and 5 bases had no gene match. The CDR3 loop is CASTRDRLSYEQYF. In DNA, the CDR3 is TGTGCCAGCACCCGGGACAGGCTCTCCTACGAGCAGTACTTC.

The V gene is TRBV7-2, the J gene TRBJ2-7; D remains unclear. This CDR3 is 14 amino acids long. V was trimmed by 2 bases and J by 0 bases, leaving 8 bases between them. Germline V gene data show CDR1 as SGHTA and CDR2 as FQGNSA. CDR3 coding DNA: TGTGCCAGCAGCTTAAGGCAGACCTCCTACGAGCAGTACTTC. Protein product: CASSLRQTSYEQYF.

The chain carries TRBV12-5 and TRBJ2-7, with TRBD1 identical over 8 bases. The CDR3 contains 13 residues. With V trimmed by 3 bases and J by 3 bases, 1 base remained unmatched. Germline CDR1 LGHNT, CDR2 FRNRAP. This CDR3 is CASGFTGGYEQYF. The CDR3 DNA reads TGTGCTAGTGGTTTTACAGGGGGCTACGAGCAGTACTTC.

The chain links TRBV4-1 to TRBJ1-1, with TRBD1 matching over 9 bases. The V gene's germline CDR1 is MGHRA and CDR2 YSYEKL. V was clipped by 1 base and J by 5 bases; unmatched bases: 11. CDR3 length: 17 residues. The chain's CDR3 is CASSQVNRGPRETEAFF. The CDR3 bases are TGCGCCAGCAGCCAAGTTAACAGGGGGCCCCGTGAAACTGAAGCTTTCTTT.

V gene TRBV5-1 combines with J gene TRBJ2-1; 13 nucleotides match TRBD2. Losses at the gene ends were 0 bases for V and 9 bases for J; bases not matched to a gene: 3. CDR3 size: 15 residues. Germline loops: CDR1 SGHRS, CDR2 YFSETQ. The CDR3: CASSLGTSGSFEQFF. Here the CDR3 DNA reads TGCGCCAGCAGCTTGGGGACTAGCGGGAGTTTTGAGCAGTTCTTC.

This sequence joins TRBV28 and TRBJ1-3; the D is unclear. Germline CDR1 MDHEN, CDR2 SYDVKM. This CDR3 has 14 amino acids. V was shortened by 6 bases and J by 0 bases, with 9 bases between the two germline ends. The CDR3 DNA reads as TGTGCCAGCAGCCCCGTTGACTCTGGAAACACCATATATTTT. Translated: CASSPVDSGNTIYF. Full variable domain (outside the CDR3, taken from reference TRBV28 and TRBJ1-3): DVKVTQSSRYLVKRTGEKVFLECVQDMDHENMFWYRQDPGLGLRLIYFSYDVKMKEKGDIPEGYSVSREKKERFSLILESASTNQTSMYLCASSPVDSGNTIYFGEGSWLTVV.

This chain connects TRBV25-1 to TRBJ1-1; a weak D match, TRBD1 (5 bases). The ends were cut back, 7 bases at V and 6 bases at J, with 15 bases in the middle. Germline values: CDR1 MGHDK, CDR2 SYGVNS. The CDR3 sequence is 13 residues long. CDR3 bases: TGTGCCAGCACTCCGAGGGGCTCCGCTGAAGCTTTCTTT. Its protein product is CASTPRGSAEAFF.